The 25 T cell receptor beta chains listed next were all sequenced from one sample in a study of cytotoxic CD8 clonotypes in ibrutinib-treated CLL. Assay: immunoSEQ multiplex PCR; the TCRdb copy retains only in-frame clones and omits some. The profile shows about 45,000 clones, about 70% of them singletons. The sample consisted of PBMCs, taken after 12 months of ibrutinib treatment. Source of these receptors: a human donor with chronic lymphocytic leukemia.

The rearrangement links TRBV2 to TRBJ1-5; the D is unclear. Germline V CDR1 and CDR2: SNHLY, FYNNEI. V lost 3 bases and J lost 5, with 8 bases in between. The length of the CDR3 is 13 residues. For the CDR3, the DNA is TGTGCCAGCAGTGACCTGGAAGATCAGCCCCAGCATTTT. Translating it yields CASSDLEDQPQHF.

The table lists this clone with a count of one. The gene calls are TRBV5-6 and TRBJ1-5, with no clear D. The CDR3 consists of 13 residues. CDR1 is SGHDT, CDR2 YYEEEE, per germline. Trimming removed 1 base at V and 6 bases at J, with 8 bases between. The CDR3 loop reads CASSLWRSQPQHF. The CDR3 coding sequence is TGTGCCAGCAGCTTGTGGCGGAGTCAGCCCCAGCATTTT.

The chain is built from TRBV7-9 and TRBJ1-6, with 10 bases lining up with TRBD1. The CDR3 loop spans 16 amino acids. Trimming at V came to 2 bases and at J to 5 bases, leaving 3 bases not matched to a gene. Germline values: CDR1 SEHNR, CDR2 FQNEAQ (reference sequence). The CDR3 DNA sequence: TGTGCCAGCAGCTTATTCGGGACAGGGGATAATTCACCCCTCCACTTT. It yields the protein CASSLFGTGDNSPLHF.

The gene calls are TRBV7-6 and TRBJ2-1; 9 bases are a match to TRBD1. This CDR3 has 14 amino acids. With 6 bases clipped from V and 4 bases from J, the junction kept 4 bases outside the gene matches. Germline CDR1 is SGHVS and CDR2 is FNYEAQ. In DNA form, the CDR3 reads TGTGCCAGCAGGCCGGGACAGGGATACAATGAGCAGTTCTTC. Translated, it gives CASRPGQGYNEQFF.

The V gene is TRBV18, the J gene TRBJ1-2; 9 nucleotides match TRBD1. CDR3 length equals 16 residues. From germline, CDR1 is KGHSH and CDR2 LQKENI. With 6 bases clipped from V and 0 bases from J, the junction kept 8 bases outside the gene matches. CDR3 in DNA: TGTGCCAGCTCGGCCGGGACAGGGTGGGCTAACTATGGCTACACCTTC. Its protein product is CASSAGTGWANYGYTF. The full variable domain, its missing parts supplied by reference TRBV18 and TRBJ1-2, is NAGVMQNPRHLVRRRGQEARLRCSPMKGHSHVYWYRQLPEEGLKFMVYLQKENIIDESGMPKERFSAEFPKEGPSILRIQQVVRGDSAAYFCASSAGTGWANYGYTFGSGTRLTVV.

V and J are TRBV5-1 and TRBJ2-2; D is uncertain. The germline CDR1 and CDR2 sequences are SGHRS and YFSETQ. This CDR3 has 13 amino acids. Trimming pared 4 bases from V and 5 bases from J, leaving 9 bases between. CDR3 bases: TGCGCCAGCAGCACTTTGGGGACCGGGGAGCTGTTTTTT. Protein: CASSTLGTGELFF.

This clone has just a few counts. The V gene is TRBV9, the J gene TRBJ2-3, with D maybe TRBD2 (5 bases). Trimming cost V 0 bases and J 5 bases, with 7 bases left between them. CDR3 length: 13 residues. Germline V lookup: CDR1 SGDLS, CDR2 YYNGEE. As DNA, the CDR3 is TGTGCCAGCAGCGTAGCGGGGAAAGATACGCAGTATTTT. This codes for CASSVAGKDTQYF. The variable domain in full, completed from reference TRBV9 and TRBJ2-3, reads DSGVTQTPKHLITATGQRVTLRCSPRSGDLSVYWYQQSLDQGLQFLIQYYNGEERAKGNILERFSAQQFPDLHSELNLSSLELGDSALYFCASSVAGKDTQYFGPGTRLTVL.

The V call is TRBV5-6, the J call TRBJ1-4; D is unresolved. The CDR3 has 14 amino acids. The V end lost 4 bases, the J end lost 8 bases, and 15 bases lay between the germline ends. Germline CDR1 reads SGHDT; CDR2 reads YYEEEE. The CDR3 DNA reads as TGTGCCAGCAGCGTTCGTACAAGGCGGGAAAAACTGTTTTTT. Translation gives CASSVRTRREKLFF. Based on the CDR3 plus reference TRBV5-6 and TRBJ1-4, the full variable domain is DAGVTQSPTHLIKTRGQQVTLRCSPKSGHDTVSWYQQALGQGPQFIFQYYEEEERQRGNFPDRFSGHQFPNYSSELNVNALLLGDSALYLCASSVRTRREKLFFGSGTQLSVL.

This chain links TRBV9 with TRBJ1-4; 8 bases agree with TRBD1. Germline CDR1 and CDR2: SGDLS and YYNGEE. CDR3 length equals 15 residues. The junction had 7 bases not matched to a gene; V was cut back by 4 bases and J by 5 bases. In DNA form, the CDR3 reads TGTGCCAGCAGCCCCGGGGACAGGACCAATGAAAAACTGTTTTTT. This encodes CASSPGDRTNEKLFF.

This clone appeared many times. V gene TRBV4-1 combines with J gene TRBJ2-6; D unclear. Trimming took off 4 bases at V and 1 base at J, with 8 bases between the two ends. The CDR3 totals 15 residues. Per germline, CDR1 MGHRA and CDR2 YSYEKL. The CDR3 spells CASSRQVSGANVLTF. CDR3 bases: TGCGCCAGCAGCCGCCAGGTTTCTGGGGCCAACGTCCTGACTTTC.

This chain connects TRBV30 to TRBJ2-7; D is unclear. Trimming removed 1 base at V and 4 bases at J, with 8 bases between. The CDR3 extends over 12 amino acids. Germline CDR1 reads GTSNPN; CDR2 reads SVGIG (reference sequence). This CDR3 is CAWSERIYEQYF. CDR3 sequence (DNA): TGTGCCTGGAGTGAACGAATTTACGAGCAGTACTTC. The complete variable domain, with remaining parts taken from reference TRBV30 and TRBJ2-7, reads SQTIHQWPATLVQPVGSPLSLECTVEGTSNPNLYWYRQAAGRGLQLLFYSVGIGQISSEVPQNLSASRPQDRQFILSSKKLLLSDSGFYLCAWSERIYEQYFGPGTRLTVT.

The chain is built from TRBV30 and TRBJ1-2, with D possibly TRBD1 on 6 matching bases. Germline CDR1 is GTSNPN and CDR2 is SVGIG (reference sequence). V lost 1 base, J lost 5 bases, and 17 bases lay in between. The CDR3 has 15 amino acids. The CDR3 reads CAWSGITGFRYGYTF. In nucleotides, the CDR3 is TGTGCCTGGAGTGGAATTACAGGGTTTCGGTATGGCTACACCTTC.

This chain connects TRBV9 to TRBJ2-1, with a tentative D call TRBD1 (5 bases). Germline V gene sequence: CDR1 SGDLS, CDR2 YYNGEE. The germline V and J ends were trimmed by 0 bases and 7 bases, with 20 bases remaining between them. The CDR3 consists of 17 residues. CDR3 nucleotides: TGTGCCAGCAGCGTAGGTTCTAGGGGAAGTCGGTCGAATGAGCAGTTCTTC. This encodes CASSVGSRGSRSNEQFF. Drawing the rest from reference TRBV9 and TRBJ2-1, the complete variable domain is DSGVTQTPKHLITATGQRVTLRCSPRSGDLSVYWYQQSLDQGLQFLIQYYNGEERAKGNILERFSAQQFPDLHSELNLSSLELGDSALYFCASSVGSRGSRSNEQFFGPGTRLTVL.

This clone showed up just a few times. The chain employs TRBV5-1 and TRBJ2-7, with a possible D match to TRBD1 (6 bases). This CDR3 is 14 amino acids long. Trimming removed 0 bases at V and 3 bases at J, with 10 bases between. Germline CDR1 SGHRS, CDR2 YFSETQ. CDR3: CASSLVGQHYEQYF. In DNA, the CDR3 is TGCGCCAGCAGCTTGGTGGGACAACACTACGAGCAGTACTTC.

The rearrangement uses TRBV5-6 and TRBJ2-7, with unresolved D. Germline-derived CDR1 and CDR2 are SGHDT and YYEEEE. Trimming took 0 bases from V and 3 from J, leaving 19 bases between them. The CDR3 has 17 amino acids. DNA for the CDR3: TGTGCCAGCAGCTTGGACGGCCGGGCAGGTTCACGCTACGAGCAGTACTTC. Encoded protein: CASSLDGRAGSRYEQYF.

This clone was observed once. A read error likely explains this, since a far larger clone differs by one base. V usage is TRBV4-2 and J usage is TRBJ2-5, with D maybe TRBD1 (6 bases). The germline gives CDR1 LGHNA, CDR2 YNFKEQ. Between the trimmed V and J ends, which lost 0 bases and 4 bases, there was a span of 12 bases. CDR3 length: 15 amino acids. The CDR3 DNA reads as TGTGCCAGCAGCCAAGATACAGGGATATTAGAGACCCAGTACTTC. It specifies CASSQDTGILETQYF.

This clone was seen more than once but under ten times. J is TRBJ1-5 and V is TRBV4-1; TRBD1 matches at 7 bases. The CDR3 is 16 residues long. CDR1 is MGHRA, CDR2 YSYEKL, per germline. The J segment lost 4 bases and the V segment lost 2 bases, leaving 8 bases of the junction unmatched. The CDR3 protein is CASSQREAGGNQPQHF. The CDR3 bases are TGCGCCAGCAGCCAACGCGAGGCAGGGGGGAATCAGCCCCAGCATTTT.

The rearrangement uses TRBV7-9 and TRBJ2-1; D might be TRBD2 (5 bases). The CDR3 covers 19 residues. Trimming removed 1 base at V and 10 bases at J, with 29 bases between. CDR1 and CDR2 from the germline V gene are SEHNR and FQNEAQ (reference sequence). In nucleotides, the CDR3 is TGTGCCAGCAGCTTAGTATGGTCTCGACAAACGGGCGGGTGGTACGAGCAGTTCTTC. The encoded protein is CASSLVWSRQTGGWYEQFF. Full variable domain (outside the CDR3, taken from reference TRBV7-9 and TRBJ2-1): DTGVSQNPRHKITKRGQNVTFRCDPISEHNRLYWYRQTLGQGPEFLTYFQNEAQLEKSRLLSDRFSAERPKGSFSTLEIQRTEQGDSAMYLCASSLVWSRQTGGWYEQFFGPGTRLTVL.

This chain uses TRBV5-6 with TRBJ2-5; no reliable D call. From germline, CDR1 is SGHDT and CDR2 YYEEEE. This CDR3 comprises 13 residues. V was cut by 0 bases and J by 4 bases, with 7 bases left in between. The CDR3 region is CASSLGVVETQYF. The DNA for the CDR3 is TGTGCCAGCAGCTTGGGGGTTGTAGAGACCCAGTACTTC.

V is TRBV6-5 and J is TRBJ1-2, with D perhaps TRBD1 (6 bases). V gave up 6 bases and J gave up 8 bases, with 13 bases separating them. CDR3 length equals 12 residues. The germline gives CDR1 MNHEY, CDR2 SVGAGI. CDR3 DNA sequence: TGTGCCAGCAGCAACAGGGTAAACGGCTACACCTTC. It encodes CASSNRVNGYTF.

The rearrangement uses TRBV7-2 and TRBJ1-1; D is unclear. The V end was cut by 5 bases, the J end by 1 base, with 14 bases between. Germline V lookup: CDR1 SGHTA, CDR2 FQGNSA. The CDR3 length is 15 residues. CDR3 loop: CASSGRIGKNTEAFF. The CDR3 nucleotides are TGTGCCAGCAGCGGAAGAATCGGAAAGAACACTGAAGCTTTCTTT. The full variable domain, its missing parts supplied by reference TRBV7-2 and TRBJ1-1, is GAGVSQSPSNKVTEKGKDVELRCDPISGHTALYWYRQSLGQGLEFLIYFQGNSAPDKSGLPSDRFSAERTGGSVSTLTIQRTQQEDSAVYLCASSGRIGKNTEAFFGQGTRLTVV.

The CDR3 region has the DNA TGTGCCAGTAGTATATCGAATCCTCACCTCGGGTATACGCAGTATTTT. It yields the protein CASSISNPHLGYTQYF. V gene TRBV19 combines with J gene TRBJ2-3; D uncertain. Trimming cost V 2 bases and J 7 bases, with 19 bases left between them. This CDR3 spans 16 amino acids. Germline-derived CDR1 and CDR2 are LNHDA and SQIVND (reference sequence).

This clone was seen ten or more times. This chain connects TRBV7-9 to TRBJ2-3; D is uncertain. CDR3 size: 12 residues. V lost 4 bases to trimming and J lost 1 base, with 3 bases between them. CDR1 and CDR2 (germline): SEHNR, FQNEAQ (reference sequence). The CDR3 loop reads CASSSRTDTQYF. CDR3 sequence (DNA): TGTGCCAGCAGCTCGCGCACAGATACGCAGTATTTT. Drawing the rest from reference TRBV7-9 and TRBJ2-3, the complete variable domain is DTGVSQNPRHKITKRGQNVTFRCDPISEHNRLYWYRQTLGQGPEFLTYFQNEAQLEKSRLLSDRFSAERPKGSFSTLEIQRTEQGDSAMYLCASSSRTDTQYFGPGTRLTVL.

This clone appeared a single time. V usage is TRBV7-2 and J usage is TRBJ2-1; D gene ambiguous. Germline CDR1 and CDR2: SGHTA and FQGNSA. The CDR3 runs 13 residues. V was shortened by 4 bases and J by 8 bases, with 12 bases between the two germline ends. Here the CDR3 reads CASSSEAGDEQFF. As DNA, the CDR3 is TGTGCCAGCAGCTCTGAAGCAGGCGATGAGCAGTTCTTC.

V gene TRBV6-5 combines with J gene TRBJ2-2; D perhaps matches TRBD2 (5 bases). The CDR3 spans 15 residues. V lost 0 bases, J lost 6 bases, and 11 bases lay in between. CDR1 and CDR2 from the germline V gene are MNHEY and SVGAGI. The CDR3 DNA sequence: TGTGCCAGCAGTTACTCCCTAGCTCGCTCCGGGGAGCTGTTTTTT. This gives the protein CASSYSLARSGELFF.